Described below is a single T cell receptor (beta chain) sequence and its context. The table lists this clonotype with many counts. What this receptor recognizes is not known. At one end, the junction sequence differs from germline, possibly due to a read error. The sample is drawn from a study of read filtering for tumor transcriptome and immune sequencing (dated by TCRdb to 2018 to 2021). Study-level background: The cohort had about 17 male and some 15 female patients with a mean age of about 71 years, ranging from about 45 to 85. By revised international staging, about 8 patients were R-ISS I, over 15 were R-ISS II and more than five were R-ISS III. Whole-transcriptome libraries were prepared with the TruSeq RNA Access Library Prep Kit after DNase treatment. TCR-region mapped reads per sample ranged from about 3.5 to 10.27 million with IR-seq versus only about 85 to 1273 with RNA-seq. Using the same bone marrow samples, the study ran both targeted immune repertoire sequencing and bulk whole-transcriptome sequencing and then compared the TCR repertoires from each method. A main aim was a read-filtering strategy for immune repertoire data, specifically whether clonotypes supported by a single read should be removed.

Points the paper makes about the study in general: Compared with RNA-seq, IR-seq captured clonotypes at much greater depth and more reliably, and a smaller IR-seq throughput was enough to identify most of the shared clonotypes. Removing single-read clonotypes increased the correlation between IR-seq and RNA-seq shared clonotype proportions. Single-read clonotypes made up around 86% of clonotypes but only around 4% of total reads in IR-seq, compared with roughly 70% of clonotypes and around 41% of reads in RNA-seq. The sorted CD138-negative fraction was composed of a mixed bone marrow immune population rather than of purified T cells.

As encoded in the germline V gene, CDR1 is SGHTA while CDR2 is FQGNSA. The CDR3 has 18 amino acids, counting the end cysteine and phenylalanine. Only the CDR3 DNA stays, 54 bases, in frame from base 1. Every patient had bone marrow sampled at the time of active disease. Bone marrow mononuclear cells were isolated by Ficoll-Hypaque density gradient centrifugation. To remove myeloma plasma cells, the cells were labeled with CD138 magnetic microbeads on a MACS separator, and CD138-negative cells were then collected by negative selection. Flow cytometry on an Attune NxT with CD138 antibodies was used to check the purity of the isolated cells. TRIzol reagent was used to extract total RNA, and a NanoDrop spectrophotometer was used to quantify the extracted RNA. For each patient, the CD138-negative bone marrow sample underwent paired RNA-seq and IR-seq. TCR libraries were constructed from roughly 380 ng RNA using the Immunoverse kit, and molecular barcoded adaptors covering alpha/delta and beta/gamma chains were employed. TCR library preparation used the same RNA that was used for transcriptome sequencing. An Illumina HiSeq 4000 with 2 x 150 cycles was used to sequence the TCR libraries. As for the original processing: Using MiXCR, which included quality filtering and error correction, TCR reads were aligned to human V, D, J and C references and then assembled into CDR3 clonotypes. The tcR package in R was used to analyze clonotype counts and gene usage diversity. Raw mapping reads were checked after the RNA-seq reads had been mapped by STAR aligner version 2.5.3a onto the human GRCh37 genome. To test the effect of sequencing depth on detected clonotypes, IR-seq fastq files were randomly downsampled using Seqtk 1.3. In-frame beta chains were kept once TCRdb had trimmed the public reads at Q25 with fastp and called clones with MiXCR. Entries are consolidated by CDR3 protein sequence, retaining the most common genes and DNA. These V and J calls originate from TCRdb's pipeline instead of the authors' own analysis. The sample data list around 130,000 distinct CDR3 sequences, and 13% of these were observed just once. In total, the top ten clones hold approximately 10% of the sample.

The sequenced sample was a population of CD138-negative cells sorted from bone marrow. The sample's cell subset or site label is to be understood as: bone marrow mononuclear cells depleted of CD138+ plasma/myeloma cells by negative magnetic selection. The chain is made from TRBV7-2 and TRBJ2-3, with TRBD2 matching 12 junction bases. The TCR originated in a donor aged 40 or over with multiple myeloma. Here the CDR3 is given as CASSTGLAGVTLTDTQYF. The nucleotides are TGTGCTAGCAGCACGGGACTAGCGGGTGTGACTCTCACAGATACGCAGTATTTT.